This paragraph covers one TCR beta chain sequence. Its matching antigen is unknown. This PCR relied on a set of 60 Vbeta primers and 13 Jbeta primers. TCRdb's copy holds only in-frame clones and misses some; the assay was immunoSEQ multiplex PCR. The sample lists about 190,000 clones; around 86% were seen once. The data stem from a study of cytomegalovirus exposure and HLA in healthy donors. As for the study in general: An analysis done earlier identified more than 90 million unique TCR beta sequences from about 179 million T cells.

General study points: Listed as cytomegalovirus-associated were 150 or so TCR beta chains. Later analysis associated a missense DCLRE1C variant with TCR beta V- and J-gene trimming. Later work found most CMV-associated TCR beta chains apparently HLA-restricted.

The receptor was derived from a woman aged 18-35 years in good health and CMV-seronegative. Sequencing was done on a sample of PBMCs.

The CDR3 spells CASRGDRGPNQPQHF. CDR3 nucleotide sequence: TGTGCCAGCAGGGGAGACAGGGGTCCAAATCAGCCCCAGCATTTT. This chain joins TRBV6-5 and TRBJ1-5, with 8 bases aligning to TRBD1. This CDR3 comprises 15 residues. Germline CDR1 MNHEY, CDR2 SVGAGI. Trimming cost V 6 bases and J 4 bases; bases outside gene matches: 8.